This T cell receptor (beta chain) is from a study of T-cell memory formation after mild COVID-19. Study-wide results and caveats: Pre-infection memory contained some responding clones, which suggested that cross-reactive memory had joined.

MiXCR, applied by TCRdb to the 5' RACE reads, yields one record per CDR3 protein. This sample has 350,000 to 450,000 distinct CDR3 sequences, with 20% to 30% found just once. This clonotype was counted between two and nine times. Its antigen remains unknown. This CDR3 contains 13 residues. V was pared by 3 bases and J by 5 bases, with 8 bases between. Sequencing input: PBMCs or a T cell subset sorted from them (not recorded which). The chain recombines TRBV12-3 or TRBV12-4 with TRBJ1-5; D is undetermined. This receptor was obtained from an adult woman who had mild COVID-19 (a few samples of this study predate the infection). Cell type and time point are not known. CDR3 nucleotide sequence: TGTGCCAGCAGTTTTTATGCGGATCAGCCCCAGCATTTT. This gives the protein CASSFYADQPQHF.